This TCR beta chain was found in a study of T cells in Graves' hyperthyroidism and ophthalmopathy. Findings of the study overall: Clonotypes that were expanded in thyroid above 0.001 mostly appeared in blood too.

Amplified TCR beta CDR3 regions came from RNA transcripts. First-round RT-PCR targeting the TCR CDR3 was performed with the HTBI primer set. One entry per CDR3 protein results from TCRdb running MiXCR on the multiplex PCR reads. In the table there are 400,000 to 450,000 distinct CDR3 sequences, about 15% of which are singletons. Enrolled ophthalmopathy patients presented with a Clinical Activity Score of at least 3, a NOSPECS grade of at least 4, and disease duration under 3 months. Pregnant or lactating patients were excluded, as were those with uncontrolled infection or other autoimmune disease. Germline V lookup: CDR1 MNHNS, CDR2 SASEGT. The CDR3 totals 15 residues. Trimming cost V 2 bases and J 7 bases; bases outside gene matches: 6. To note about this clonotype: As yet, its antigen is unknown.

The receptor's source is a young man with Graves' ophthalmopathy. The sequenced material came from blood. The V call is TRBV6-1, the J call TRBJ1-4; 8 bases agree with TRBD1. The DNA for the CDR3 is TGTGCCAGCAGTGAACCTCCGGGACAGGTTGAAAAACTGTTTTTT. It specifies CASSEPPGQVEKLFF.